This T cell receptor (beta chain) was documented in a study of shared clonotypes between healthy human individuals. The material for each subset, its genomic DNA, was split evenly across several immunoSEQ plates. Replicate PCRs run on sorted subsets employed 200 ng DNA, 30,000 to 35,000 T cell genomes. Assay: immunoSEQ multiplex PCR; the TCRdb copy retains only in-frame clones and omits some. The profile shows 2 million to 3 million clones, approximately 94% of them singletons. The CD4+ fraction was divided into a CD45RA+ naive subset and a CD45RA-negative memory subset. In germline, CDR1 is MNHEY, CDR2 SMNVEV (reference sequence). CDR3 length: 14 residues. This clone has a single count. The junction departs from the called germline gene at one end, perhaps through a read error.

The chain combines TRBV27 with TRBJ2-7; D not resolved. The receptor comes from a man between 18 and 29 years old in good health. Some clones in this sample may be carry-over from other donors' samples. Sequencing was performed on naive CD4+ T cells from PBMCs. Noted subset: CD45RA+ positively selected. The CDR3 sequence is CASRLSYGTYEQYF. The DNA of the CDR3 is TGTGCCAGCAGGTTATCGTACGGAACCTACGAGCAGTACTTC.